The 15 T cell receptor beta chains below were found in one sample sequenced in a study of human T cells and chemical hapten exposure. Sample time point: patch test 3, about 24 weeks after DPC sensitization. As for treatment: therapeutic diphenylcyclopropenone sensitization with weekly scalp DPC. TCRdb reanalysed the RACE reads using MiXCR and keeps one entry per CDR3 protein. The data contain more than 150,000 distinct CDR3 sequences, around 25% of them singletons. This specimen was whole blood, taken in connection with sensitization to the hapten diphenylcyclopropenone (DPC). The receptor source for this set is a woman aged 40 to 50 with alopecia areata. Some clones in this sample may be carry-over from other donors' samples.

The rearrangement links TRBV2 to TRBJ2-2; a possible D gene is TRBD1 (6 bases). V was pared by 6 bases and J by 5 bases, with 7 bases between. The CDR3 covers 12 residues. CDR1 is SNHLY, CDR2 FYNNEI, per germline. The CDR3 sequence is CASRQGTGELFF. The CDR3 DNA reads TGTGCCAGCAGGCAGGGGACCGGGGAGCTGTTTTTT.

This clonotype was detected only a few times. The chain links TRBV7-2 to TRBJ2-2; D is uncertain. CDR3 length: 17 amino acids. CDR1 is SGHTA and CDR2 is FQGNSA in the germline V gene. The V and J ends lost 5 bases and 6 bases respectively, with 22 bases between them. The CDR3 loop is CASSLHPNPGRAGELFF. In DNA, the CDR3 is TGTGCCAGCAGCCTTCATCCAAACCCTGGGCGAGCCGGGGAGCTGTTTTTT.

The chain is built from TRBV7-8 and TRBJ2-7; no reliable D call. The CDR3 contains 14 residues. Germline loops: CDR1 SGHVS, CDR2 FQNEAQ. The V gene lost 0 bases and the J gene lost 3 bases, with 9 bases spanning the gap. CDR3 bases: TGTGCCAGCAGCTTAGCTCAGTGGGGCTACGAGCAGTACTTC. Its protein product is CASSLAQWGYEQYF. The full variable domain, with the rest looked up from reference TRBV7-8 and TRBJ2-7, is GAGVSQSPRYKVAKRGQDVALRCDPISGHVSLFWYQQALGQGPEFLTYFQNEAQLDKSGLPSDRFFAERPEGSVSTLKIQRTQQEDSAVYLCASSLAQWGYEQYFGPGTRLTVT.

The chain carries TRBV29-1 and TRBJ2-3; 11 bases align to TRBD2. The V segment lost 5 bases and the J segment 2 bases; nucleotides outside the gene matches: 12. The CDR3 totals 17 residues. Germline CDR1 SQVTM, CDR2 ANQGSEA. CDR3 amino acids: CSVLASGRRGPTDTQYF. DNA for the CDR3: TGCAGCGTTTTGGCTAGCGGGAGGCGGGGACCCACAGATACGCAGTATTTT.

This clonotype occurred a few times. The chain has TRBV7-2 and TRBJ2-3, with D perhaps matching TRBD1 (5 bases). Trimming left V 1 base short and J 2 bases short, with 10 bases between. Germline CDR1 and CDR2: SGHTA and FQGNSA. The CDR3 extends over 15 amino acids. CDR3: CASSLGAGPTDTQYF. As DNA, the CDR3 is TGTGCCAGCAGCTTAGGTGCAGGGCCCACAGATACGCAGTATTTT.

This clonotype was seen repeatedly, ten times or more. V usage is TRBV7-3 and J usage is TRBJ2-1, with D possibly being TRBD1 (8 bases). The CDR3 runs to 15 residues. Per the germline V gene, CDR1 is SGHTA and CDR2 is FQGTGA. Trimming removed 5 bases from V and 4 bases from J, with 15 bases in between. CDR3 DNA: TGTGCCAGCAGCCCACAGGGGGGGGGTTACAATGAGCAGTTCTTC. It specifies CASSPQGGGYNEQFF.

This clonotype was seen more than once but under ten times. The CDR3 coding sequence is TGTGCCAGCAGCCAAGGTATACACGAGCAGTACTTC. It codes for CASSQGIHEQYF. This chain joins TRBV3-1 and TRBJ2-7, with no clear D. The CDR3 has 12 residues. In germline, CDR1 is LGHDT, CDR2 YNNKEL (reference sequence). Trimming cost V 1 base and J 5 bases, with 6 bases left between them.

This clonotype was detected a few times. CDR3 protein: CASSVAPFAEYEQYF. CDR3 DNA sequence: TGTGCCAGCAGCGTAGCACCCTTCGCAGAGTACGAGCAGTACTTC. The V gene is TRBV9, the J gene TRBJ2-7; D is undetermined. Germline CDR1 SGDLS, CDR2 YYNGEE. The CDR3 is 15 amino acids. V shed 0 bases and J shed 4 bases, with 14 bases lying between them.

J is TRBJ2-3 and V is TRBV20-1; TRBD2 agrees at 9 bases. This CDR3 has 16 residues. The V segment lost 3 bases and the J segment 8 bases; nucleotides outside the gene matches: 15. Germline lookup yields CDR1 DFQATT and CDR2 SNEGSKA (reference sequence). The CDR3 DNA reads as TGCAGTGCTAGGCCTCGGTATAATAGCGGGAGAGGTACGCAGTATTTT. It is translated as CSARPRYNSGRGTQYF.

In its sample, this clonotype was seen a few times. J is TRBJ2-5 and V is TRBV9; D is unresolved. Trimming pared 4 bases from V and 2 bases from J, leaving 12 bases between. The V gene's germline CDR1 is SGDLS and CDR2 YYNGEE. This CDR3 has 14 residues. The CDR3 coding sequence is TGTGCCAGCAGCCCCCGAGGCCTACAAGAGACCCAGTACTTC. Translation: CASSPRGLQETQYF.

The chain employs TRBV20-1 and TRBJ2-5, with 8 bases lining up with TRBD2. Per the germline V gene, CDR1 is DFQATT and CDR2 is SNEGSKA (reference sequence). The CDR3 runs to 16 residues. J was trimmed by 5 bases and V by 0 bases; bases with no gene match: 11. The chain's CDR3 is CSARDPYRGGRETQYF. DNA of the CDR3: TGCAGTGCTAGAGATCCTTACCGGGGCGGGAGGGAGACCCAGTACTTC.

The chain employs TRBV6-2 or TRBV6-3 and TRBJ2-3; D is unresolved. This CDR3 region has 14 residues. The V gene's germline CDR1 is MNHEY and CDR2 SVGEGT. Between the trimmed V and J ends, which lost 2 bases and 1 base, there was a span of 7 bases. CDR3 residues: CASSYVSGTDTQYF. The CDR3, as DNA: TGTGCCAGCAGTTACGTGTCCGGCACAGATACGCAGTATTTT.

The sample holds a few counts of this clonotype. CDR3 DNA: TGTGCCAGCAGCTTACATCCCGATTCACCCCTCCACTTT. This codes for CASSLHPDSPLHF. V is TRBV7-3 and J is TRBJ1-6; no definite D call. V was trimmed by 2 bases and J by 8 bases, leaving 7 bases between them. CDR3 length equals 13 residues. The germline gives CDR1 SGHTA, CDR2 FQGTGA.

This chain joins TRBV29-1 and TRBJ2-5; tentative D call: TRBD1 (5 bases). Trimming removed 1 base from V and 1 base from J, with 10 bases in between. Germline V gives CDR1 SQVTM, CDR2 ANQGSEA. The CDR3 has 14 residues. CDR3 sequence (DNA): TGCAGCGTTGAAGTTGGGCAGGGCCAAGAGACCCAGTACTTC. It encodes CSVEVGQGQETQYF.

The sample holds a few counts of this clonotype. The rearrangement joins TRBV5-1 to TRBJ2-1, with no clear D. Looked up from germline, CDR1 is SGHRS and CDR2 is YFSETQ. The CDR3 is 13 residues long. V shed 0 bases and J shed 9 bases, with 10 bases lying between them. The CDR3 DNA reads as TGCGCCAGCAGCTTGGGAGTAGGAGCTGAGCAGTTCTTC. Translating it yields CASSLGVGAEQFF.